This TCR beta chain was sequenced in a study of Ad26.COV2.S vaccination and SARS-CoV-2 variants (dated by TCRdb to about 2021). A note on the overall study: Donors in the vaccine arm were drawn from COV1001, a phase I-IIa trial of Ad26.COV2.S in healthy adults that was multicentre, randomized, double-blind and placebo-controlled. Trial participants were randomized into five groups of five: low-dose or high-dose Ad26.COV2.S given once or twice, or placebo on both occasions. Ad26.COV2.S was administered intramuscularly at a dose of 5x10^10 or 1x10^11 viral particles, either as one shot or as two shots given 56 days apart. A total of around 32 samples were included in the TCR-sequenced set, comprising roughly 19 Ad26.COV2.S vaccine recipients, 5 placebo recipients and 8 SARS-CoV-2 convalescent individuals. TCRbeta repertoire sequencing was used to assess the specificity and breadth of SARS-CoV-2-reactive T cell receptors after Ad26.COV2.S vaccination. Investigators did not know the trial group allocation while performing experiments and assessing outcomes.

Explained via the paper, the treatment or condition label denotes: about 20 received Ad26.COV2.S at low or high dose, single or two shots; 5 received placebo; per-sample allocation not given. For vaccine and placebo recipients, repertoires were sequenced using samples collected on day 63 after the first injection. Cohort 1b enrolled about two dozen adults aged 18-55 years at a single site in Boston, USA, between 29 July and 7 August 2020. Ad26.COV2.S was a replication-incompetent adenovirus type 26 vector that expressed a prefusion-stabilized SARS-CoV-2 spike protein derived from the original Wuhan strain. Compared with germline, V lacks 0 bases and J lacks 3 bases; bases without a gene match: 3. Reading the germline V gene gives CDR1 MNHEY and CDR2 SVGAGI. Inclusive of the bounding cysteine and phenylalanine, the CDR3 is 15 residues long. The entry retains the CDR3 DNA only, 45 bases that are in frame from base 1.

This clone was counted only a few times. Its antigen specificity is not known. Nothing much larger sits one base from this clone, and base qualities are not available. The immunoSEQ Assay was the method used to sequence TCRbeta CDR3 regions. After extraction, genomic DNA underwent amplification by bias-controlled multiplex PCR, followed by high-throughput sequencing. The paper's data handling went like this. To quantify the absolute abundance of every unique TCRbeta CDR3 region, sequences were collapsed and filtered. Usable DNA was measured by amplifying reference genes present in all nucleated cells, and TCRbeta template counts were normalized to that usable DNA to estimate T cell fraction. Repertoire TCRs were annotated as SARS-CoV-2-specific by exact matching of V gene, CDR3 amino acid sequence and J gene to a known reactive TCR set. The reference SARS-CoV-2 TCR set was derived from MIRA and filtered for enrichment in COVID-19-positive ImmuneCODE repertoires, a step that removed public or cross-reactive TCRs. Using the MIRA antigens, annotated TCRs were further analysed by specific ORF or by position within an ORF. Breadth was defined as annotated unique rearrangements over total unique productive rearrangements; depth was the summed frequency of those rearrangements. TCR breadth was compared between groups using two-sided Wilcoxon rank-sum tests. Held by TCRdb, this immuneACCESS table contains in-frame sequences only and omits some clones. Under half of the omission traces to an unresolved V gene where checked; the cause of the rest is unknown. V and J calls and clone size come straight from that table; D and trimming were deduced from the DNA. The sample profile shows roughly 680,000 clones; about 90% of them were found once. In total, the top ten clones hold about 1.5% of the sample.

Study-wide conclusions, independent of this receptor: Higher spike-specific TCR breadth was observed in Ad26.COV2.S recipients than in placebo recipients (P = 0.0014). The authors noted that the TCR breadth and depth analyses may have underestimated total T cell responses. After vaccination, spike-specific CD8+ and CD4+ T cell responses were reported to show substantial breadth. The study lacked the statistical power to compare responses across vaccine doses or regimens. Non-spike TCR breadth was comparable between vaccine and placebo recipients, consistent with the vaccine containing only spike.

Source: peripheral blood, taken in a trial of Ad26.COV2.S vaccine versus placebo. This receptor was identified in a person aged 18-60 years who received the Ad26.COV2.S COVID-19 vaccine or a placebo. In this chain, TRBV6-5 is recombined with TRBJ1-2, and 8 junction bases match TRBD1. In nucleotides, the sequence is TGTGCCAGCAGTTACTCGGGACAGGACCACTATGGCTACACCTTC. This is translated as CASSYSGQDHYGYTF.